This TCR beta chain stems from a study of T cells in Graves' hyperthyroidism and ophthalmopathy. The germline gives CDR1 KGHSH, CDR2 LQKENI. The CDR3 is 17 residues long. The germline V and J ends were trimmed by 1 base and 0 bases, with 10 bases remaining between them. TCR beta CDR3 regions were amplified from RNA. TCR CDR3 regions were first amplified by RT-PCR with HTBI primers. In TCRdb, the multiplex PCR reads were re-called with MiXCR into one record per CDR3 protein. The repertoire holds about 690,000 distinct CDR3 sequences, with 17% as singletons. The table lists this clonotype with a few counts.

The source of this sequence is a man aged 45 to 65 with Graves' hyperthyroidism. Sequencing was carried out using blood. The chain uses TRBV18 and TRBJ2-6; D is perhaps TRBD1 or TRBD2 (5 bases each). The CDR3 sequence is CASSPLGRSSGANVLTF. In DNA form, the CDR3 reads TGTGCCAGCTCACCACTGGGACGCAGCTCTGGGGCCAACGTCCTGACTTTC.